This T cell receptor beta chain is from a study of technical replicates of blood from several donors. Clones were sequenced by immunoSEQ multiplex PCR, and TCRdb holds only the in-frame ones, with some missing. Counted here are 60,000 to 75,000 clones, about 87% occurring once; the ten biggest clones make up roughly 5%. This CDR3 has 14 residues. The V end lost 3 bases, the J end lost 4 bases, and 12 bases lay between the germline ends. CDR1 is SEHNR, CDR2 FQNEAQ, per germline (reference sequence). This clonotype was sampled from a human donor in good health. Some clones in this sample may be carry-over from other donors' samples. V gene TRBV7-9 combines with J gene TRBJ1-1; tentatively, D is TRBD1 (6 bases). The sample consisted of PBMCs. The CDR3 DNA reads as TGTGCCAGCAGCTTGTCCAGGGGAAGCACTGAAGCTTTCTTT. Protein: CASSLSRGSTEAFF.